This T cell receptor (beta chain) was captured by sequencing in a study of OX40 agonist ivuxolimab in advanced cancers. At the level of the study: Patients received ivuxolimab, an intravenous treatment, every 2 weeks at 0.01 to 10 mg/kg.

Sequencing used immunoSEQ multiplex PCR; TCRdb keeps in-frame clones, though not all of them. The sample lists some 100,000 clones, 84% occurring once. Concerning this clone itself: Its antigen is not identified.

Regarding the study as a whole: The study found that CD8+ T cells averaged more expanded clones than CD4+. Individuals who were partial responders at 0.1-3.0 mg/kg had clonal expansion that ranked among the lowest. Nonresponders included some who also had low normalized T-cell clonal expansion.

The receptor comes from an adult with an advanced solid tumor such as melanoma, head and neck, liver or kidney cancer. Sequences were derived from CD4+ or CD8+ T cells sorted from blood, sampled in a trial of the OX40 agonist ivuxolimab.

DNA of the CDR3: TGTGCCAGCACTCAAGCGGGTCCCGGGGAGCTGTTTTTT. Residues: CASTQAGPGELFF. The chain employs TRBV2 and TRBJ2-2, with TRBD2 as a possible D gene (6 bases). The V and J ends lost 7 bases and 6 bases respectively, with 12 bases between them. CDR1 and CDR2 (germline): SNHLY, FYNNEI. This CDR3 has 13 amino acids.